The T cell receptor (beta chain) described here comes from a study of blood T cell repertoires in COVID-19. Germline values: CDR1 MNHEY, CDR2 SMNVEV (reference sequence). The CDR3 consists of 13 residues. V dropped 8 bases and J dropped 4 bases, with 14 bases sitting between them. Using immunoSEQ multiplex PCR, the repertoire was profiled, and TCRdb retains in-frame clones only, with some absent. This sample carries 50,000 to 70,000 clones, about 93% of them seen once, and the ten largest clones take 13% to 15%. The specimen was peripheral blood. The chain is built from TRBV27 and TRBJ2-5; the D gene is possibly TRBD1 (5 bases). This sequence originates from a human donor with active COVID-19. The donor label of this sample is uncertain. The CDR3 coding sequence is TGTGCCAGCCAGGGATTTGGGTTAGAGACCCAGTACTTC. This encodes CASQGFGLETQYF.